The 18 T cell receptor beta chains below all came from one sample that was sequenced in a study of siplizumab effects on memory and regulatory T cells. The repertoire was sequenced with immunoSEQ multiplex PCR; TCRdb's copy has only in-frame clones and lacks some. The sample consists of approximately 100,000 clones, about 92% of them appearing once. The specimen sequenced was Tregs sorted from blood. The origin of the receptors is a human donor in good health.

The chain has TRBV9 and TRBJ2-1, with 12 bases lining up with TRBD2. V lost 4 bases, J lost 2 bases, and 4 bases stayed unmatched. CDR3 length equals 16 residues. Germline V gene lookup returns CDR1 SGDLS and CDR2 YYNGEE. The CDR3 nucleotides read TGTGCCAGCAGCCCACTAGCGGGAGGAGCCTACAATGAGCAGTTCTTC. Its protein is CASSPLAGGAYNEQFF. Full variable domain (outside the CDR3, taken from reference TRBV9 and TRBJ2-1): DSGVTQTPKHLITATGQRVTLRCSPRSGDLSVYWYQQSLDQGLQFLIQYYNGEERAKGNILERFSAQQFPDLHSELNLSSLELGDSALYFCASSPLAGGAYNEQFFGPGTRLTVL.

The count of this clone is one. CDR3: CASSLNRDRGEQFF. As DNA, the CDR3 is TGTGCCAGCAGCTTAAACCGGGACAGGGGTGAGCAGTTCTTC. V and J are TRBV11-3 and TRBJ2-1; 10 nucleotides line up with TRBD1. The CDR3 has 14 amino acids. Per germline, CDR1 SGHNT and CDR2 YENEEA. With 2 bases clipped from V and 9 bases from J, the junction kept 4 bases outside the gene matches. The whole variable domain, filled in from reference TRBV11-3 and TRBJ2-1, reads EAGVVQSPRYKIIEKKQPVAFWCNPISGHNTLYWYLQNLGQGPELLIRYENEEAVDDSQLPKDRFSAERLKGVDSTLKIQPAELGDSAVYLCASSLNRDRGEQFFGPGTRLTVL.

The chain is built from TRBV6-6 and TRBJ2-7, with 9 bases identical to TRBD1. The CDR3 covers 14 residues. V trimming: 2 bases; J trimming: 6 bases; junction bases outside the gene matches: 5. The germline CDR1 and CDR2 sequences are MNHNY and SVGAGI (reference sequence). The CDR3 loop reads CASSYLQGASEQYF. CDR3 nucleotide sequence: TGTGCCAGCAGTTACCTACAGGGGGCCAGCGAGCAGTACTTC.

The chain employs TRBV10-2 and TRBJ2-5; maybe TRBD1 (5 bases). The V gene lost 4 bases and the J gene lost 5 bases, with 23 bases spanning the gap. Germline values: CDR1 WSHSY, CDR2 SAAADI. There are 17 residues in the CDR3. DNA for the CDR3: TGCGCCAGCAGTGTCCCCAGGGCCTCTCTCATCGGGGAGACCCAGTACTTC. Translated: CASSVPRASLIGETQYF.

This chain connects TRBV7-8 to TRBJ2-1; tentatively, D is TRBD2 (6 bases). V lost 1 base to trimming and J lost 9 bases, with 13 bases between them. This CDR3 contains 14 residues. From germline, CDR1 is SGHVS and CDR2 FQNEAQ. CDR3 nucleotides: TGTGCCAGCAGCTTAGGGGGACTCTCGCGTGAGCAGTTCTTC. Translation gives CASSLGGLSREQFF.

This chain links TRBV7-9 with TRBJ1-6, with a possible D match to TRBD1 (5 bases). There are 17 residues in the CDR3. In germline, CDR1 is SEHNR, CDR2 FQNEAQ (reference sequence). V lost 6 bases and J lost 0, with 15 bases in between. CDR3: CASSRDPRSSYNSPLHF. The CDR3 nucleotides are TGTGCCAGCAGTCGGGACCCCAGGAGCTCCTATAATTCACCCCTCCACTTT. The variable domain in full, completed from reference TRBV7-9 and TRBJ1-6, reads DTGVSQNPRHKITKRGQNVTFRCDPISEHNRLYWYRQTLGQGPEFLTYFQNEAQLEKSRLLSDRFSAERPKGSFSTLEIQRTEQGDSAMYLCASSRDPRSSYNSPLHFGNGTRLTVT.

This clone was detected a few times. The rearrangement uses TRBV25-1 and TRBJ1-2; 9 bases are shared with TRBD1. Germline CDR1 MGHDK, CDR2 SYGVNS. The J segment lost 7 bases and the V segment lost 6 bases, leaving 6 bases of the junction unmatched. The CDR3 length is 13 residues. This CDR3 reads CASSLTGGPGYTF. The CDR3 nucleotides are TGTGCCAGCAGCTTAACAGGGGGCCCTGGCTACACCTTC.

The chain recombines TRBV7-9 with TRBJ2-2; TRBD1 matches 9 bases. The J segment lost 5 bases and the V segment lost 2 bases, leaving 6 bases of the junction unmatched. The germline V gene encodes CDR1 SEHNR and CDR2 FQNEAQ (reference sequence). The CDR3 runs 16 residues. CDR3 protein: CASSLSSGTGTGELFF. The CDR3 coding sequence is TGTGCCAGCAGCTTATCTTCCGGGACAGGGACCGGGGAGCTGTTTTTT.

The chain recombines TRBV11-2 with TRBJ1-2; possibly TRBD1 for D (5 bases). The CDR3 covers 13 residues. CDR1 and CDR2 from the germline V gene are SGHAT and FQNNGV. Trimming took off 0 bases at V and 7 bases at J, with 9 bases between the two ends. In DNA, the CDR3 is TGTGCCAGCAGCTTAGACAGGGTTAGTGGCTACACCTTC. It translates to CASSLDRVSGYTF. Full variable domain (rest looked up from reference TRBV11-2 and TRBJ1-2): EAGVAQSPRYKIIEKRQSVAFWCNPISGHATLYWYQQILGQGPKLLIQFQNNGVVDDSQLPKDRFSAERLKGVDSTLKIQPAKLEDSAVYLCASSLDRVSGYTFGSGTRLTVV.

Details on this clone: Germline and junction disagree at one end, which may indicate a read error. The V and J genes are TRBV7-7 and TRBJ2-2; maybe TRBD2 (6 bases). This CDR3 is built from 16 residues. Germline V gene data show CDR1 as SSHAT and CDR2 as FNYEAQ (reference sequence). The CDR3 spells CASSLGGAGMAGELFF. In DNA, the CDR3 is TGTGCTAGCAGCTTAGGCGGGGCAGGGATGGCCGGGGAGCTGTTTTTT.

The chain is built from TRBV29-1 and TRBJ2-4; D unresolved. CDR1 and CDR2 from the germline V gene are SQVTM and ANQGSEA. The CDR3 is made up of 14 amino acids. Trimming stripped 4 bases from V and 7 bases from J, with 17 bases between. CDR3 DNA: TGCAGCGTTGTTAACCCCAACTCCGGTAACATTCAGTACTTC. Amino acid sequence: CSVVNPNSGNIQYF.

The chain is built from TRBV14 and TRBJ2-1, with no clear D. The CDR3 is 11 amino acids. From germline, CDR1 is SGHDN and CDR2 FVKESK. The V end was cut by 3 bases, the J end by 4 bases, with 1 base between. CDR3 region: CASSQYNEQFF. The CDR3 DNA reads TGTGCCAGCAGCCAGTACAATGAGCAGTTCTTC.

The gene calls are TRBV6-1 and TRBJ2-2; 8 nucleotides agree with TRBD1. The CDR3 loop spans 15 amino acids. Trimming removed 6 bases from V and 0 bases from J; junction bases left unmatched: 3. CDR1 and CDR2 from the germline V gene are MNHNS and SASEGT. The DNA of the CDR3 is TGTGCCAGCAGGAGGGACAGGACGAACACCGGGGAGCTGTTTTTT. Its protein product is CASRRDRTNTGELFF.

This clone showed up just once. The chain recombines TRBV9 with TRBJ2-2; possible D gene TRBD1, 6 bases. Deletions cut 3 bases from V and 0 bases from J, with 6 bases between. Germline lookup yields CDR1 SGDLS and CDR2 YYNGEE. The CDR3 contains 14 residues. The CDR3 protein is CASSDRANTGELFF. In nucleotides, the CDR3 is TGTGCCAGCAGCGACAGGGCGAACACCGGGGAGCTGTTTTTT.

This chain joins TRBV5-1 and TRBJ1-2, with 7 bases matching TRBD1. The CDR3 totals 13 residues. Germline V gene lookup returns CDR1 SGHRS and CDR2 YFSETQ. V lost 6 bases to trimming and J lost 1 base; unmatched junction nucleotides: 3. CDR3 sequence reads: CASTTGDNYGYTF. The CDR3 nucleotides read TGCGCCAGCACAACAGGGGATAACTATGGCTACACCTTC.

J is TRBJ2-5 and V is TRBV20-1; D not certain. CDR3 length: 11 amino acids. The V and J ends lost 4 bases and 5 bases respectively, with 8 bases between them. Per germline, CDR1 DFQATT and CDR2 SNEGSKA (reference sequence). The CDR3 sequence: CSAIFSETQYF. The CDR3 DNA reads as TGCAGTGCTATCTTCTCGGAGACCCAGTACTTC.

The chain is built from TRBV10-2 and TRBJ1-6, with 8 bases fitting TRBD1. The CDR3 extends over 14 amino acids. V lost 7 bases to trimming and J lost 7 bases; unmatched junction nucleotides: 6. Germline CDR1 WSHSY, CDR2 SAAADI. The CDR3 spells CASKGQAGNSPLHF. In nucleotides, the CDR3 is TGCGCCAGCAAGGGACAGGCCGGGAATTCACCCCTCCACTTT.

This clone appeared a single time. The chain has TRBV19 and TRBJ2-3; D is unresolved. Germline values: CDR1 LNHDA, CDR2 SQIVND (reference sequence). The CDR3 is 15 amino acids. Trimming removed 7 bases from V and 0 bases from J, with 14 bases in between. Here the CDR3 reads CASTRRLSSTDTQYF. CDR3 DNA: TGTGCCAGTACTCGTCGTCTCTCTAGCACAGATACGCAGTATTTT.